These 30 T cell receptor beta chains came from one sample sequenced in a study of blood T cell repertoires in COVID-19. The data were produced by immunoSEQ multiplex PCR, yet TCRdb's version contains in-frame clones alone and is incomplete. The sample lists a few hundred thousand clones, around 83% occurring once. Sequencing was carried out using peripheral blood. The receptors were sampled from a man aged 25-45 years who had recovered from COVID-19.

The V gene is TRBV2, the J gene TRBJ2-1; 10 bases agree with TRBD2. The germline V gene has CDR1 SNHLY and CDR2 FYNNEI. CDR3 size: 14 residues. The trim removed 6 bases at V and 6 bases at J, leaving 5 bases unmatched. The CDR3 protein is CASSLSGGLNEQFF. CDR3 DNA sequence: TGTGCCAGCAGCCTTAGCGGGGGGCTCAATGAGCAGTTCTTC.

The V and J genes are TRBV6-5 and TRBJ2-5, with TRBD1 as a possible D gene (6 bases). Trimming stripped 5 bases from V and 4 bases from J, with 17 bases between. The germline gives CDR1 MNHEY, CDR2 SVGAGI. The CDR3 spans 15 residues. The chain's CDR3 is CASSPLGRGLETQYF. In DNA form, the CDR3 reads TGTGCCAGCAGTCCCTTGGGCAGGGGTTTAGAGACCCAGTACTTC.

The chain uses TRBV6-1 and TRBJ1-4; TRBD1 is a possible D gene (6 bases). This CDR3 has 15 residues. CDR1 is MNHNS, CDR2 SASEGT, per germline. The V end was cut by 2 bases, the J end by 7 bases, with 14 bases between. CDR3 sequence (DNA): TGTGCCAGCAGTGAACTGTGGGGAGGGGGTGAAAAACTGTTTTTT. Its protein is CASSELWGGGEKLFF.

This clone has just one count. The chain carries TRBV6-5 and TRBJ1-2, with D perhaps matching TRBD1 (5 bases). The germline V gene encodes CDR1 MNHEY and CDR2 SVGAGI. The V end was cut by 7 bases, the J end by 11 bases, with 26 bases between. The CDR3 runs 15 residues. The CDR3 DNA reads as TGTGCCAGCACCTCCAGGCGACGGAGGGGTATGCGATACACCTTC. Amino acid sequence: CASTSRRRRGMRYTF.

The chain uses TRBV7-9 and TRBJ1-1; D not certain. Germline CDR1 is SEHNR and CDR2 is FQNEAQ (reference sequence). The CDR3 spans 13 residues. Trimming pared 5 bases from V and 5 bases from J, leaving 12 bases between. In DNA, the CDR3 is TGTGCCAGCAGCCCATACCCTGAGACTGAAGCTTTCTTT. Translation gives CASSPYPETEAFF.

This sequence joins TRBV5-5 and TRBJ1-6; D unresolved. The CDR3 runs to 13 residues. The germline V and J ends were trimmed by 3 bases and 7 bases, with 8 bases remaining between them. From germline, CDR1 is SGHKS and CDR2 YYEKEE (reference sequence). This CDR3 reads CASSSEQNSPLHF. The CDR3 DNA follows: TGTGCCAGCAGCTCGGAACAGAATTCACCCCTCCACTTT. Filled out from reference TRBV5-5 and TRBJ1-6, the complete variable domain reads DAGVTQSPTHLIKTRGQQVTLRCSPISGHKSVSWYQQVLGQGPQFIFQYYEKEERGRGNFPDRFSARQFPNYSSELNVNALLLGDSALYLCASSSEQNSPLHFGNGTRLTVT.

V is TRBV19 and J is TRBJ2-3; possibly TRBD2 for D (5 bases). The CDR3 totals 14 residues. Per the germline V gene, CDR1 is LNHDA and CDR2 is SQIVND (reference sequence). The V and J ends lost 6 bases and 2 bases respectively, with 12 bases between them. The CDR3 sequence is CASRDFWHTDTQYF. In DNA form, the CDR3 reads TGTGCCAGTAGGGACTTCTGGCACACAGATACGCAGTATTTT.

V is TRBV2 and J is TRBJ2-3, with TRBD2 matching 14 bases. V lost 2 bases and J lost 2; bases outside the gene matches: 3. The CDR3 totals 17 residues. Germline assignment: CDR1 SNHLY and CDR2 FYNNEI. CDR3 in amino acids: CASSESGLAGDTDTQYF. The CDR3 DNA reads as TGTGCCAGCAGTGAATCGGGACTAGCGGGGGACACAGATACGCAGTATTTT.

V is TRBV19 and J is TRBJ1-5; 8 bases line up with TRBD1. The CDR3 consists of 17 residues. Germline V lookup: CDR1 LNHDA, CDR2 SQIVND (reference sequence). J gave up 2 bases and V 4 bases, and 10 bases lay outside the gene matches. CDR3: CASSSQGAQIRNQPQHF. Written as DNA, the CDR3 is TGTGCCAGTAGTAGCCAGGGGGCGCAAATCCGCAATCAGCCCCAGCATTTT.

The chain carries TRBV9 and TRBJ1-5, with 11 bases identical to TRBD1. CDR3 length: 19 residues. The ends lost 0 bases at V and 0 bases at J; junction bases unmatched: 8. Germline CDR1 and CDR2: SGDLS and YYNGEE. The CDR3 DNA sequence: TGTGCCAGCAGCGTAGTAGGACAGGGGGCTGATGATAGCAATCAGCCCCAGCATTTT. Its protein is CASSVVGQGADDSNQPQHF.

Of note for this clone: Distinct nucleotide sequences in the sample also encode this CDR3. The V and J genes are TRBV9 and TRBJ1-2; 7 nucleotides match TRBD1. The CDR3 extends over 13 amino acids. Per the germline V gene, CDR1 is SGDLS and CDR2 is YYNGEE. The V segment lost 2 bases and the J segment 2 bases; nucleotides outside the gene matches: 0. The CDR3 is CASSVTGNYGYTF. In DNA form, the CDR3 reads TGTGCCAGCAGCGTGACAGGGAACTATGGCTACACCTTC.

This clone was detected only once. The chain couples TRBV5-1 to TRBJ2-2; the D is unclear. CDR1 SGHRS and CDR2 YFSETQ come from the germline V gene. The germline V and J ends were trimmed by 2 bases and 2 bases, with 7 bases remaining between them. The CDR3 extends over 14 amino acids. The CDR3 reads CASSFEINTGELFF. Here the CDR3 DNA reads TGCGCCAGCAGCTTCGAGATTAACACCGGGGAGCTGTTTTTT.

The CDR3 is CASSEYRDEKLFF. CDR3 bases: TGTGCCAGCAGCGAGTACAGGGACGAAAAACTGTTTTTT. V usage is TRBV25-1 and J usage is TRBJ1-4, with D maybe TRBD1 (6 bases). Germline V gene lookup returns CDR1 MGHDK and CDR2 SYGVNS. Trimming stripped 6 bases from V and 8 bases from J, with 13 bases between. The CDR3 has 13 residues.

CDR3 bases: TGCGCCAGCAGCCCCTTTAGTGGAGAGACCCAGTACTTC. Amino acids: CASSPFSGETQYF. The chain employs TRBV5-1 and TRBJ2-5; D ambiguous. V was cut by 4 bases and J by 4 bases, with 11 bases left in between. The CDR3 covers 13 residues. Germline V CDR1 and CDR2: SGHRS, YFSETQ.

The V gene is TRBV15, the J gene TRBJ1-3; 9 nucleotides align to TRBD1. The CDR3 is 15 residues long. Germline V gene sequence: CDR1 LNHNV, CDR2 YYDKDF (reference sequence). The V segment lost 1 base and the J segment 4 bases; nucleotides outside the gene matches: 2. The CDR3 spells CATSRGDRVGNTIYF. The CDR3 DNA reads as TGTGCCACCAGCAGAGGGGACAGGGTAGGAAACACCATATATTTT. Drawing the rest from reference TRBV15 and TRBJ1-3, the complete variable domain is DAMVIQNPRYQVTQFGKPVTLSCSQTLNHNVMYWYQQKSSQAPKLLFHYYDKDFNNEADTPDNFQSRRPNTSFCFLDIRSPGLGDTAMYLCATSRGDRVGNTIYFGEGSWLTVV.

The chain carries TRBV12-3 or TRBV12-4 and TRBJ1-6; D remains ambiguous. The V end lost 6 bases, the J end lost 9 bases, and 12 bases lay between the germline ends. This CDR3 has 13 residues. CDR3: CASRAQRGSPLHF. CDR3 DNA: TGTGCCAGCAGGGCCCAAAGAGGTTCACCCCTCCACTTT.

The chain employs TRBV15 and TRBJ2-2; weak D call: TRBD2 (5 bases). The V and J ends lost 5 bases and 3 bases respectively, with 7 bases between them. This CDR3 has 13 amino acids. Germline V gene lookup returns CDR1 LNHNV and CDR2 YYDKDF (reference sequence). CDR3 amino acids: CATSRRDTGELFF. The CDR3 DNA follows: TGTGCCACCAGCCGGCGGGACACCGGGGAGCTGTTTTTT.

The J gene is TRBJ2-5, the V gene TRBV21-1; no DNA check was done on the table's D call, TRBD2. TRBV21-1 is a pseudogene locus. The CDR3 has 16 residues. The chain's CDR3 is CASSKARCGRGETQYF. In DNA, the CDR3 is TGTGCCAGCAGCAAAGCTAGGTGCGGGCGAGGAGAGACCCAGTACTTC.

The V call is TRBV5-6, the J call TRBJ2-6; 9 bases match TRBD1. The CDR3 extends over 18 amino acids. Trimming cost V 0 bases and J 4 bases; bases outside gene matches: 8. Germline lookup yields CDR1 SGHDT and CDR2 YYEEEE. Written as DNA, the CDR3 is TGTGCCAGCAGCTTGGCCGGGACAGGGCTTCCCGGGGCCAACGTCCTGACTTTC. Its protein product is CASSLAGTGLPGANVLTF.

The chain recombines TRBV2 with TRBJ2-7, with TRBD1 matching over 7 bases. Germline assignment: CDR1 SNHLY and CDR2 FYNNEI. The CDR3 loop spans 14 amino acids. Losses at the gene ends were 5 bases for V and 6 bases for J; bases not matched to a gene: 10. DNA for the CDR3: TGTGCCAGCAGTCCGACAGGGTGGGTTTCCGAGCAGTACTTC. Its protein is CASSPTGWVSEQYF.

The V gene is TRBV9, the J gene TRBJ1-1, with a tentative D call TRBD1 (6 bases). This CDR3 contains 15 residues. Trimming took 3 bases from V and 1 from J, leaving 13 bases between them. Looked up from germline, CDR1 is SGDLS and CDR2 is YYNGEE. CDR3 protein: CASSDGKTGNTEAFF. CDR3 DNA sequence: TGTGCCAGCAGCGATGGCAAGACAGGGAACACTGAAGCTTTCTTT.

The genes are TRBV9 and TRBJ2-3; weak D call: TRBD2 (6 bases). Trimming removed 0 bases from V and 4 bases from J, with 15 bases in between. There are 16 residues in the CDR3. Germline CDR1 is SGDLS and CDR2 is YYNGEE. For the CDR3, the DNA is TGTGCCAGCAGCGTAGTCGTTTGCTGCGGGGCAGATACGCAGTATTTT. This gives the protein CASSVVVCCGADTQYF.

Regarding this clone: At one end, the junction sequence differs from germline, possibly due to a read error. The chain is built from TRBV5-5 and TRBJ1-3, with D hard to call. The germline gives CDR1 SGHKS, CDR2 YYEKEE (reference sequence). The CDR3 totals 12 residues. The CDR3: CASSFLGDTIYF. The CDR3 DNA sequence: TGTGCCAGCAGCTTTCTTGGAGACACCATATATTTT.

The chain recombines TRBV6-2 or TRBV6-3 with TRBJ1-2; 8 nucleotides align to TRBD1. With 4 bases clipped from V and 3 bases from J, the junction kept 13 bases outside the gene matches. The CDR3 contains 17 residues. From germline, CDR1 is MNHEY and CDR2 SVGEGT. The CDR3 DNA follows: TGTGCCAGCAGTTCGCCAAGGACAGGGAGGGAGGACTATGGCTACACCTTC. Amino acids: CASSSPRTGREDYGYTF.

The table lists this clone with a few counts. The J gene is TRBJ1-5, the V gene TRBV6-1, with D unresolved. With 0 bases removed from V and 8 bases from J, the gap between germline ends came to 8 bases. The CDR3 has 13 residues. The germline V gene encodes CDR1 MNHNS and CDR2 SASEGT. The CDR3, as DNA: TGTGCCAGCAGTGAAGCGGAGGTCGAGCCCCAGCATTTT. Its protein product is CASSEAEVEPQHF.

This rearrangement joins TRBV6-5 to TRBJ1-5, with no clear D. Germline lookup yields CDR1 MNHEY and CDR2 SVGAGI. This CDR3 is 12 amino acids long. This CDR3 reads CATGFSNQPQHF. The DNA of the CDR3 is TGTGCTACCGGGTTCAGCAATCAGCCCCAGCATTTT.

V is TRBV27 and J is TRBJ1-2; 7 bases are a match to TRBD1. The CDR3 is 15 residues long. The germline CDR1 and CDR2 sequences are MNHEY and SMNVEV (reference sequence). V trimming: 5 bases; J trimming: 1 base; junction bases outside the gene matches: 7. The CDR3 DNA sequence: TGTGCCAGCAGTAAAACAGGGGCTAGTAACTATGGCTACACCTTC. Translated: CASSKTGASNYGYTF.

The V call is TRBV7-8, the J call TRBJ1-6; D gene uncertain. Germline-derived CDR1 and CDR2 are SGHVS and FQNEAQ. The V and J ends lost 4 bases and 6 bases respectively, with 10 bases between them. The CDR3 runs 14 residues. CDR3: CASSYRERNSPLHF. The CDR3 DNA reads TGTGCCAGCAGCTACAGAGAACGTAATTCACCCCTCCACTTT.

The CDR3 loop is CASSPGTGRETQYF. For the CDR3, the DNA is TGTGCCAGCAGCCCAGGGACAGGGCGAGAGACCCAGTACTTC. This chain connects TRBV7-2 to TRBJ2-5, with 9 bases lining up with TRBD1. V was clipped by 5 bases and J by 4 bases; unmatched bases: 5. Per the germline V gene, CDR1 is SGHTA and CDR2 is FQGNSA. The CDR3 has 14 amino acids.

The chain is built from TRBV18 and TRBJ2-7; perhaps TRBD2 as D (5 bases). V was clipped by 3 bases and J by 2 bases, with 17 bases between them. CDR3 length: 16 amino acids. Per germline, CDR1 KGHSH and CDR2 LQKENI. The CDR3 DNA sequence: TGTGCCAGCTCACCTAATCGACTAAGCGCCACCTACGAGCAGTACTTC. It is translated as CASSPNRLSATYEQYF.